The subject of this entry is one TCR beta chain. Antigen: not known. Total RNA, at least 6 micrograms per sample, came from PBMCs. The data belong to a study of blood T cells in healthy people across ages. Study findings and constraints: Not knowing donor CMV status may have confounded expanded clonotype changes. Age brought a roughly linear fall in TCR beta diversity measured per million T cells.

CDR3 length: 14 residues. V was pared by 2 bases and J by 5 bases, with 10 bases between. A second PCR of 7 to 11 cycles used a sample-barcoded 5' primer and a J-beta primer mix. TCRdb re-derived calls from the 5' RACE reads in MiXCR, one entry per CDR3 protein. The table shows about a million distinct CDR3 sequences, with around two fifths occurring only once. The rearrangement uses TRBV12-3 or TRBV12-4 and TRBJ2-1, with D unclear. Input material: blood. This TCR was recovered from a man aged 18 to 29 in good health. The CDR3 bases are TGTGCCAGCAGTTTAAACCCCTCTAACAATGAGCAGTTCTTC. Protein product: CASSLNPSNNEQFF.